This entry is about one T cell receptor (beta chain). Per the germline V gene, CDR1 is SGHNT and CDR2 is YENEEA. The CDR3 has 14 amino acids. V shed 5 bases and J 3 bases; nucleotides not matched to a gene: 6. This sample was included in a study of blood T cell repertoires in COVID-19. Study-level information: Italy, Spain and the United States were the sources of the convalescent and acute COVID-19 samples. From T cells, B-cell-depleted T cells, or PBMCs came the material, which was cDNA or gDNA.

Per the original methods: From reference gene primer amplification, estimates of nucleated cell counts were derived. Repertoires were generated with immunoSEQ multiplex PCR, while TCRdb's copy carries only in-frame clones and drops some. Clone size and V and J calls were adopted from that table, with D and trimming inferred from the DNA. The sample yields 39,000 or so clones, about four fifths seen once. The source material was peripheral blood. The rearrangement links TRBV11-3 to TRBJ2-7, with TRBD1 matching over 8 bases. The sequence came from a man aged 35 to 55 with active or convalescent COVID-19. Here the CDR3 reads CASSLAGGHYEQYF. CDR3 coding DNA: TGTGCCAGCAGCCTCGCAGGGGGCCACTACGAGCAGTACTTC. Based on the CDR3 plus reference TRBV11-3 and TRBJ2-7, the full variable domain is EAGVVQSPRYKIIEKKQPVAFWCNPISGHNTLYWYLQNLGQGPELLIRYENEEAVDDSQLPKDRFSAERLKGVDSTLKIQPAELGDSAVYLCASSLAGGHYEQYFGPGTRLTVT.